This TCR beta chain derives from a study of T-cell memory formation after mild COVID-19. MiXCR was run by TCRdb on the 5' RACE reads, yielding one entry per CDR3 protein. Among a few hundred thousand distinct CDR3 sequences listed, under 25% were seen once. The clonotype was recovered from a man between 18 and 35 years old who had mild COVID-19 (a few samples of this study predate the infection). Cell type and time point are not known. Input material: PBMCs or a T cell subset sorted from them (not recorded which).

For the CDR3, the DNA is TGCGCCAGCAGCTTGTGCCGTGGCAGGGACTATGGCTACACCTTC. Protein product: CASSLCRGRDYGYTF. The gene calls are TRBV5-1 and TRBJ1-2, with D possibly being TRBD1 (5 bases). Per the germline V gene, CDR1 is SGHRS and CDR2 is YFSETQ. Trimming left V 1 base short and J 3 bases short, with 13 bases between. The CDR3 runs 15 residues.